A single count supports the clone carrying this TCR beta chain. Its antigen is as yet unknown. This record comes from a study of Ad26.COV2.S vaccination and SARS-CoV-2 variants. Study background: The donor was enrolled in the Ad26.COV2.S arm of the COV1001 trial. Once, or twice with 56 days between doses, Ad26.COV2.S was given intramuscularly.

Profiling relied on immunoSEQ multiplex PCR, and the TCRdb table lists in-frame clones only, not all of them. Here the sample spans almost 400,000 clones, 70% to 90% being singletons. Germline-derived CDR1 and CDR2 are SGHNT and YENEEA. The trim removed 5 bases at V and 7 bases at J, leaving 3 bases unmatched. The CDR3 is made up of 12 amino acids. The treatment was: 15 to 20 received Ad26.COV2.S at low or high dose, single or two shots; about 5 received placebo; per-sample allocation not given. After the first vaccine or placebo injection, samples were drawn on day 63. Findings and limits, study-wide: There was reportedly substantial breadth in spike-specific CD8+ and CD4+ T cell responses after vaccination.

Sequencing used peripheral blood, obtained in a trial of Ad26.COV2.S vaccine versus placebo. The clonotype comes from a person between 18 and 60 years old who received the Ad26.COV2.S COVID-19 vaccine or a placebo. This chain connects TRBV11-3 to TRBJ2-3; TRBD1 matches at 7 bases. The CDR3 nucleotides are TGTGCCAGCAGCCAGACAGGGTATACGCAGTATTTT. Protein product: CASSQTGYTQYF.